This TCR beta chain stems from a study of blood T cell repertoires in COVID-19. In the study overall: T cells, B-cell-depleted T cells, or PBMCs provided the cDNA or gDNA that served as material.

The germline gives CDR1 SGHKS, CDR2 YYEKEE (reference sequence). V lost 5 bases, J lost 5 bases, and 23 bases lay in between. The CDR3 contains 16 residues. As processed by the authors: Using reference gene primer amplification, nucleated cell counts were estimated. Using immunoSEQ multiplex PCR, the repertoire was profiled, and TCRdb retains in-frame clones only, with some absent. V, J and clone size derive from that table, while D and trimming were established from the DNA sequence. The sample carries around 94,000 clones, 84% recorded once. Sequenced input: peripheral blood. The chain uses TRBV5-5 and TRBJ2-7; weak D call: TRBD1 (6 bases). The sequence came from a man aged 35-49 years with active or convalescent COVID-19. The CDR3 sequence is CASRHPGGQHKDEQYF. As DNA, the CDR3 is TGTGCCAGCAGGCACCCCGGAGGACAGCATAAGGACGAGCAGTACTTC.